The 26 T cell receptor beta chains in this list originate from one sample, sequenced in a study of blood T cell repertoires in COVID-19. TCRdb keeps only in-frame clones here, not all; method: immunoSEQ multiplex PCR. This table holds under 500,000 clones, 70% to 90% found once. Source material: PBMCs or T cells enriched from blood (not recorded which). The receptors come from a woman between 18 and 30 years old with acute COVID-19.

The chain carries TRBV6-5 and TRBJ2-7, with D tentatively TRBD1 (6 bases). V lost 5 bases and J 6 bases, leaving 20 bases between the germline ends. This CDR3 comprises 15 residues. From germline, CDR1 is MNHEY and CDR2 SVGAGI. The CDR3 loop reads CASSIGQGFFLEQYF. CDR3 DNA: TGTGCCAGCAGTATCGGGCAGGGGTTTTTTCTCGAGCAGTACTTC.

DNA of the CDR3: TGTGCCAGCAGCGTAGAGGGGGGGATTGTAAATGAGCAGTTCTTC. The encoded protein is CASSVEGGIVNEQFF. The V gene is TRBV9, the J gene TRBJ2-1; tentatively, D is TRBD2 (7 bases). The CDR3 is 15 amino acids. CDR1 and CDR2 (germline): SGDLS, YYNGEE. Trimming pared 0 bases from V and 7 bases from J, leaving 14 bases between.

The CDR3 loop is CASSPSGAQSGANVLTF. CDR3 DNA: TGTGCCAGCAGCCCAAGCGGGGCCCAATCTGGGGCCAACGTCCTGACTTTC. The chain recombines TRBV4-2 with TRBJ2-6; 7 bases match TRBD2. J was trimmed by 1 base and V by 4 bases; bases with no gene match: 7. CDR1 is LGHNA, CDR2 YNFKEQ, per germline. The CDR3 is 17 amino acids.

This clone was counted between two and nine times. J is TRBJ1-2 and V is TRBV11-3, with 9 positions matching TRBD1. J was trimmed by 7 bases and V by 6 bases; bases with no gene match: 12. Germline loops: CDR1 SGHNT, CDR2 YENEEA. The CDR3 length is 15 residues. As DNA, the CDR3 is TGTGCCAGCAGGAAGACAGTGGACAGGGGAAGTGGCTACACCTTC. It specifies CASRKTVDRGSGYTF.

The chain has TRBV7-9 and TRBJ1-1; D gene unclear. Germline V CDR1 and CDR2: SEHNR, FQNEAQ (reference sequence). The CDR3 sequence is 13 residues long. The ends were cut back, 7 bases at V and 3 bases at J, with 12 bases in the middle. Here the CDR3 DNA reads TGTGCCAGCATTGCGGGAGCGGACACTGAAGCTTTCTTT. This translates into CASIAGADTEAFF.

The chain uses TRBV28 and TRBJ1-2; possible D gene TRBD1, 6 bases. Trimming left V 6 bases short and J 8 bases short, with 19 bases between. CDR1 and CDR2 (germline): MDHEN, SYDVKM. The CDR3 is made up of 14 amino acids. The CDR3 nucleotides are TGTGCCAGCAGCGTCCGGGACACTTCGCACGGCTACACCTTC. This encodes CASSVRDTSHGYTF.

J is TRBJ1-1 and V is TRBV11-2; possibly TRBD1 for D (5 bases). CDR3 length equals 15 residues. V shed 0 bases and J shed 4 bases, with 12 bases lying between them. The germline gives CDR1 SGHAT, CDR2 FQNNGV. CDR3 loop: CASSLEASGGTEAFF. DNA for the CDR3: TGTGCCAGCAGCTTAGAGGCCAGCGGGGGCACTGAAGCTTTCTTT.

This sequence joins TRBV5-5 and TRBJ2-1; maybe TRBD2 (5 bases). Trimming left V 1 base short and J 10 bases short, with 12 bases between. Germline values: CDR1 SGHKS, CDR2 YYEKEE (reference sequence). The CDR3 has 13 residues. CDR3 loop: CASSLTSSGEQFF. In DNA, the CDR3 is TGTGCCAGCAGCTTGACTAGTTCGGGCGAGCAGTTCTTC.

Notes on this clone: The same CDR3 can be traced to other DNA sequences in this sample. The rearrangement links TRBV5-5 to TRBJ1-6; 12 nucleotides align to TRBD1. Trimming cost V 2 bases and J 7 bases; bases outside gene matches: 4. Germline CDR1 and CDR2: SGHKS and YYEKEE (reference sequence). The CDR3 has 16 residues. CDR3 in amino acids: CASSLPGQGANSPLHF. CDR3 coding DNA: TGTGCCAGCAGCTTACCGGGACAGGGGGCGAATTCACCCCTCCACTTT.

V is TRBV6-5 and J is TRBJ1-5; D remains ambiguous. This CDR3 is built from 13 residues. The V gene's germline CDR1 is MNHEY and CDR2 SVGAGI. The V gene lost 7 bases and the J gene lost 2 bases, with 9 bases spanning the gap. CDR3 nucleotide sequence: TGTGCCAGCACCCCTATGGGCAATCAGCCCCAGCATTTT. This sequence encodes CASTPMGNQPQHF.

CDR3 amino acids: CASSLDLATGTEAFF. DNA of the CDR3: TGTGCCAGCAGCTTAGATCTGGCCACAGGCACTGAAGCTTTCTTT. The rearrangement joins TRBV11-2 to TRBJ1-1, with a possible D match to TRBD1 (5 bases). The CDR3 loop spans 15 amino acids. Germline lookup yields CDR1 SGHAT and CDR2 FQNNGV. V was cut by 0 bases and J by 4 bases, with 12 bases left in between.

The chain carries TRBV18 and TRBJ2-7; D is perhaps TRBD1 (6 bases). Germline V gene lookup returns CDR1 KGHSH and CDR2 LQKENI. Between the trimmed V and J ends, which lost 6 bases and 3 bases, there was a span of 15 bases. The CDR3 runs 14 residues. CDR3 in amino acids: CASSLTGSGYEQYF. The CDR3 coding sequence is TGTGCCAGCTCCCTGACAGGTTCGGGCTACGAGCAGTACTTC.

This sequence joins TRBV28 and TRBJ2-7; maybe TRBD2 (6 bases). This CDR3 has 14 amino acids. Germline V CDR1 and CDR2: MDHEN, SYDVKM. The V end lost 5 bases, the J end lost 6 bases, and 17 bases lay between the germline ends. The CDR3 spells CASSPTRDSSEQYF. The CDR3 DNA follows: TGTGCCAGCAGTCCTACCCGGGACTCATCCGAGCAGTACTTC. Full variable domain (remainder filled in from reference TRBV28 and TRBJ2-7): DVKVTQSSRYLVKRTGEKVFLECVQDMDHENMFWYRQDPGLGLRLIYFSYDVKMKEKGDIPEGYSVSREKKERFSLILESASTNQTSMYLCASSPTRDSSEQYFGPGTRLTVT.

The CDR3 nucleotides read TGTGCCAGCAGTTCCATTATAGCGGGAGTTTCCGGGGAGCTGTTTTTT. Translated: CASSSIIAGVSGELFF. This rearrangement joins TRBV11-2 to TRBJ2-2; 9 bases line up with TRBD2. Germline trimming cut 6 bases from V and 6 bases from J; bases unmatched to any gene: 11. This CDR3 has 16 amino acids. Per the germline V gene, CDR1 is SGHAT and CDR2 is FQNNGV. Full variable domain (rest looked up from reference TRBV11-2 and TRBJ2-2): EAGVAQSPRYKIIEKRQSVAFWCNPISGHATLYWYQQILGQGPKLLIQFQNNGVVDDSQLPKDRFSAERLKGVDSTLKIQPAKLEDSAVYLCASSSIIAGVSGELFFGEGSRLTVL.

The chain carries TRBV7-9 and TRBJ2-1; TRBD1 is a possible D gene (5 bases). The germline gives CDR1 SEHNR, CDR2 FQNEAQ (reference sequence). The CDR3 runs to 16 residues. V shed 0 bases and J shed 2 bases, with 11 bases lying between them. CDR3 in amino acids: CASSLAQGYPYNEQFF. DNA for the CDR3: TGTGCCAGCAGCTTAGCCCAGGGTTATCCCTACAATGAGCAGTTCTTC.

CDR3 DNA: TGTGCCAGCAGCATCGGGACAGGGGCGGGCCAGCCCCAGCATTTT. The encoded protein is CASSIGTGAGQPQHF. This chain connects TRBV9 to TRBJ1-5; the match to TRBD1 covers 10 bases. CDR1 is SGDLS, CDR2 YYNGEE, per germline. V shed 4 bases, J shed 7 bases, and the junction held 8 bases outside the gene matches. The CDR3 consists of 15 residues.

The rearrangement uses TRBV10-2 and TRBJ1-2, with D possibly TRBD1 on 6 matching bases. Trimming cost V 4 bases and J 8 bases, with 14 bases left between them. CDR1 and CDR2 from the germline V gene are WSHSY and SAAADI. The length of the CDR3 is 13 residues. CDR3: CASSGASGVGYTF. In DNA, the CDR3 is TGCGCCAGCAGTGGAGCTTCAGGGGTCGGCTACACCTTC.

This chain links TRBV30 with TRBJ2-2, with unresolved D. Per germline, CDR1 GTSNPN and CDR2 SVGIG (reference sequence). V was pared by 8 bases and J by 1 base, with 14 bases between. CDR3 length: 14 amino acids. CDR3 DNA sequence: TGTGCCAAACGGGTATTGGGGAACACCGGGGAGCTGTTTTTT. Its translation is CAKRVLGNTGELFF.

The chain combines TRBV5-5 with TRBJ2-7; 8 nucleotides agree with TRBD1. The ends lost 3 bases at V and 3 bases at J; junction bases unmatched: 5. Germline lookup yields CDR1 SGHKS and CDR2 YYEKEE (reference sequence). CDR3 length equals 14 residues. The CDR3 loop reads CASSSGQVVYEQYF. In DNA form, the CDR3 reads TGTGCCAGCAGCTCGGGACAGGTGGTCTACGAGCAGTACTTC.

The rearrangement links TRBV28 to TRBJ1-1, with 8 bases matching TRBD1. CDR1 and CDR2 from the germline V gene are MDHEN and SYDVKM. The CDR3 extends over 14 amino acids. V shed 4 bases and J 6 bases; nucleotides not matched to a gene: 7. CDR3 amino acids: CASSSTGESSEAFF. In DNA form, the CDR3 reads TGTGCCAGCAGTTCGACAGGGGAATCGTCTGAAGCTTTCTTT.

This clone occurred once. The rearrangement links TRBV9 to TRBJ1-2, with unresolved D. The CDR3 length is 15 residues. CDR1 is SGDLS, CDR2 YYNGEE, per germline. V lost 4 bases, J lost 7 bases, and 20 bases lay in between. The DNA for the CDR3 is TGTGCCAGCAGCCTTCCCCCGGCAGGTCTCTCTGGCTACACCTTC. Translated: CASSLPPAGLSGYTF.

This chain links TRBV7-2 with TRBJ2-3, with D possibly being TRBD2 (6 bases). The CDR3 is made up of 15 amino acids. Germline V gene lookup returns CDR1 SGHTA and CDR2 FQGNSA. V lost 0 bases and J 1 base, leaving 8 bases between the germline ends. The CDR3 sequence: CASSLASGRTDTQYF. As DNA, the CDR3 is TGTGCCAGCAGCTTAGCTAGCGGACGCACAGATACGCAGTATTTT.

The chain combines TRBV5-8 with TRBJ1-1, with a tentative D call TRBD1 (6 bases). Deletions cut 1 base from V and 3 bases from J, with 13 bases between. The germline V gene has CDR1 SGHTS and CDR2 YDEGEE. The CDR3 contains 15 residues. The CDR3 nucleotides are TGTGCCAGCAGCTTGAGCAGGGGAGGGGACACTGAAGCTTTCTTT. It codes for CASSLSRGGDTEAFF.

The chain links TRBV11-2 to TRBJ2-4, with 8 bases fitting TRBD2. The CDR3 has 16 amino acids. The V segment lost 5 bases and the J segment 0 bases; nucleotides outside the gene matches: 6. From germline, CDR1 is SGHAT and CDR2 FQNNGV. CDR3 bases: TGTGCCAGCAGCCCAATAGCGGGACTAGCCAAAAACATTCAGTACTTC. Protein product: CASSPIAGLAKNIQYF.

Worth noting for this clone: One junction end does not reproduce the germline sequence, and a read error may be involved. The chain is built from TRBV2 and TRBJ2-1; weak D call: TRBD1 (6 bases). Germline V gene data show CDR1 as SNHLY and CDR2 as FYNNEI. The CDR3 extends over 15 amino acids. The CDR3 DNA reads as TGTGCCAGCAGCGAAGGCAGGGGTCTTTACAATGAGCAGTTCTTC. Translating it yields CASSEGRGLYNEQFF.

The rearrangement uses TRBV5-1 and TRBJ2-2, with 10 bases matching TRBD2. J gave up 3 bases and V 4 bases, and 9 bases lay outside the gene matches. This CDR3 region has 17 residues. Germline CDR1 reads SGHRS; CDR2 reads YFSETQ. The CDR3 bases are TGCGCCAGCAGCCCTAGGACTAGCGGACCCTACACCGGGGAGCTGTTTTTT. Protein sequence: CASSPRTSGPYTGELFF.